This T cell receptor (beta chain) was recorded in a study of PD-L1 blockade in urothelial cancer. Study-wide context: Dosed intravenously at 1,200 mg every 3 weeks, atezolizumab was initiated by patients in the mid-2010s.

V lost 3 bases to trimming and J lost 4 bases; unmatched junction nucleotides: 4. The CDR3 runs 13 residues. Germline CDR1 reads SGDLS; CDR2 reads YYNGEE. Time point given: pretreatment peripheral blood. Samples spanned pretreatment and treatment, with 1 to 8 time points per patient. The assay was immunoSEQ multiplex PCR, and TCRdb's table has in-frame clones only and misses some. Of 60,000 or so clones in the sample, less than 90% are singletons; the top ten hold 15% to 19%. Study-level points and caveats: By 3 weeks, tumor-associated blood clones had expanded more in durable-benefit patients. Blood TCR clonality below the median before treatment was a predictor of better survival.

Concerning this clone: The antigen is unknown.

This specimen was PBMCs, taken around atezolizumab (anti-PD-L1) treatment. The V gene is TRBV9, the J gene TRBJ2-7; TRBD2 aligns across 7 bases. The clonotype comes from an older man with urothelial cancer. The DNA for the CDR3 is TGTGCCAGCAGCGCGGGACTAAATTACGAGCAGTACTTC. It yields the protein CASSAGLNYEQYF.